These 14 T cell receptor beta chains came from one sample sequenced in a study of T-cell memory formation after mild COVID-19. TCRdb passed the 5' RACE reads through MiXCR, listing each CDR3 protein once. Here the sample spans about 270,000 distinct CDR3 sequences, under 20% being singletons. The sample consisted of PBMCs or a T cell subset sorted from them (not recorded which). The receptors shown here come from a man aged 18 to 35 who had mild COVID-19 (a few samples of this study predate the infection). Cell type and time point are not known.

The chain is built from TRBV4-1 and TRBJ1-3; D is ambiguous. Trimming took 4 bases from V and 8 from J, leaving 12 bases between them. This CDR3 has 13 amino acids. Germline CDR1 reads MGHRA; CDR2 reads YSYEKL. The DNA for the CDR3 is TGCGCCAGCAGCCCTACCGAAAGGGACACCATATATTTT. It encodes CASSPTERDTIYF.

This clonotype was seen only a few times. The V gene is TRBV6-2 or TRBV6-3, the J gene TRBJ2-2; tentatively, D is TRBD2 (6 bases). The CDR3 runs to 13 residues. Trimming cost V 6 bases and J 6 bases, with 11 bases left between them. Germline lookup yields CDR1 MNHEY and CDR2 SVGEGT. CDR3 coding DNA: TGTGCCAGCAGCAATGGACTATCCGGGGAGCTGTTTTTT. Translation: CASSNGLSGELFF.

The J gene is TRBJ2-7, the V gene TRBV14; D is ambiguous. CDR1 is SGHDN, CDR2 FVKESK, per germline. CDR3 length: 12 amino acids. V was cut by 3 bases and J by 5 bases, with 8 bases left in between. The CDR3 loop is CASSHTAHEQYF. CDR3 nucleotides: TGTGCCAGCAGCCATACCGCCCACGAGCAGTACTTC. The full variable domain, with the rest looked up from reference TRBV14 and TRBJ2-7, is EAGVTQFPSHSVIEKGQTVTLRCDPISGHDNLYWYRRVMGKEIKFLLHFVKESKQDESGMPNNRFLAERTGGTYSTLKVQPAELEDSGVYFCASSHTAHEQYFGPGTRLTVT.

For this clonotype: The germline gene is not matched at one end of the junction; a read error may be the cause. The rearrangement uses TRBV30 and TRBJ1-2; D gene unclear. Germline V gene sequence: CDR1 GTSNPN, CDR2 SVGIG (reference sequence). The CDR3 totals 14 residues. The chain's CDR3 is CAWNRQSSKYGYTF. The CDR3 nucleotides read TGTGCCTGGAATCGGCAGAGTTCTAAGTATGGCTACACCTTC.

In this sample, this clonotype turned up a few times. The V and J genes are TRBV20-1 and TRBJ2-5; TRBD2 matches at 7 bases. Germline V gene sequence: CDR1 DFQATT, CDR2 SNEGSKA (reference sequence). The CDR3 sequence is 14 residues long. With 7 bases clipped from V and 1 base from J, the junction kept 9 bases outside the gene matches. The CDR3 region is CSGRGGTRQETQYF. CDR3 in DNA: TGCAGTGGGAGGGGAGGGACCCGCCAAGAGACCCAGTACTTC.

This clonotype came up a few times. V usage is TRBV7-2 and J usage is TRBJ2-1, with 8 bases matching TRBD2. V shed 7 bases, J shed 10 bases, and the junction held 15 bases outside the gene matches. Germline CDR1 reads SGHTA; CDR2 reads FQGNSA. The CDR3 runs 15 residues. CDR3 region: CASTPHLELAVEQFF. CDR3 nucleotide sequence: TGTGCCAGCACCCCTCACTTGGAACTAGCGGTAGAGCAGTTCTTC.

This clonotype has a handful of counts. The CDR3 nucleotides are TGCGCCAGCAGCCGAAGTCCGGTCAGCGGTAGCACAGATACGCAGTATTTT. Translated: CASSRSPVSGSTDTQYF. V gene TRBV4-1 combines with J gene TRBJ2-3; D possibly corresponds to TRBD2 (5 bases). The ends were cut back, 4 bases at V and 0 bases at J, with 17 bases in the middle. Germline assignment: CDR1 MGHRA and CDR2 YSYEKL. The CDR3 runs to 17 residues.

The chain uses TRBV5-1 and TRBJ2-7; either TRBD1 or TRBD2 may fit D (6 bases each). The CDR3 consists of 12 residues. Germline V lookup: CDR1 SGHRS, CDR2 YFSETQ. V was clipped by 5 bases and J by 6 bases, with 12 bases between them. The CDR3 nucleotides are TGCGCCAGCAGTAAACAGGGAGGCGAGCAGTACTTC. Translation gives CASSKQGGEQYF. Using reference TRBV5-1 and TRBJ2-7 for the parts outside the CDR3, the full variable domain is KAGVTQTPRYLIKTRGQQVTLSCSPISGHRSVSWYQQTPGQGLQFLFEYFSETQRNKGNFPGRFSGRQFSNSRSEMNVSTLELGDSALYLCASSKQGGEQYFGPGTRLTVT.

This rearrangement joins TRBV7-6 to TRBJ2-1; possibly TRBD1 for D (6 bases). Germline lookup yields CDR1 SGHVS and CDR2 FNYEAQ. Trimming took 0 bases from V and 4 from J, leaving 10 bases between them. The CDR3 runs 15 residues. This CDR3 is CASSLAATGYNEQFF. The CDR3 region has the DNA TGTGCCAGCAGCTTAGCCGCGACAGGTTACAATGAGCAGTTCTTC.

This clonotype has a handful of counts. The rearrangement links TRBV5-1 to TRBJ2-3, with no clear D. The V end lost 0 bases, the J end lost 4 bases, and 6 bases lay between the germline ends. This CDR3 spans 13 amino acids. Germline assignment: CDR1 SGHRS and CDR2 YFSETQ. The CDR3 region has the DNA TGCGCCAGCAGCTTGGTTGGCCCAGATACGCAGTATTTT. Translation: CASSLVGPDTQYF.

This clonotype was found a few times. The V gene is TRBV4-3, the J gene TRBJ2-1; no clear D. The CDR3 is 15 amino acids. Germline V gives CDR1 LGHNA, CDR2 YSLEER. Trimming removed 0 bases from V and 5 bases from J, with 11 bases in between. The CDR3 DNA is TGCGCCAGCAGCCAAGATTCCAGGACGGACAATGAGCAGTTCTTC. Translated: CASSQDSRTDNEQFF.

The V gene is TRBV6-2 or TRBV6-3, the J gene TRBJ1-2; TRBD1 might be the D (5 bases). The CDR3 contains 16 residues. The germline V gene has CDR1 MNHEY and CDR2 SVGEGT. Trimming removed 6 bases at V and 12 bases at J, with 29 bases between. The CDR3 loop reads CASSPMSGTGRRRNTF. The CDR3 nucleotides read TGTGCCAGCAGCCCGATGTCGGGAACAGGTCGAAGGCGTAACACCTTC.

Only a few counts were recorded for this clonotype. The J gene is TRBJ1-5, the V gene TRBV7-2; D call uncertain. Germline V gives CDR1 SGHTA, CDR2 FQGNSA. V lost 1 base and J lost 2, with 6 bases in between. The CDR3 length is 14 residues. For the CDR3, the DNA is TGTGCCAGCAGCTTAGTACTGCGCAATCAGCCCCAGCATTTT. This sequence encodes CASSLVLRNQPQHF. The full variable domain, with the rest looked up from reference TRBV7-2 and TRBJ1-5, is GAGVSQSPSNKVTEKGKDVELRCDPISGHTALYWYRQSLGQGLEFLIYFQGNSAPDKSGLPSDRFSAERTGGSVSTLTIQRTQQEDSAVYLCASSLVLRNQPQHFGDGTRLSIL.

This clonotype has a handful of counts. The rearrangement joins TRBV7-9 to TRBJ1-2, with no clear D. The CDR3 contains 13 residues. Germline V CDR1 and CDR2: SEHNR, FQNEAQ (reference sequence). V was pared by 5 bases and J by 8 bases, with 15 bases between. Here the CDR3 DNA reads TGTGCCAGCAGCCAAAGAGAGACCGGAGGCTACACCTTC. Protein: CASSQRETGGYTF.